A selection of T cell receptor beta chains follows, all from one sample in a study of T cell responses to AZD1222 COVID-19 vaccine. Profiled with immunoSEQ multiplex PCR; TCRdb holds only in-frame clones, not every one. The sample lists over 110,000 clones; around 91% were seen once. This material consisted of peripheral blood, taken on day 0 of AZD1222 vaccination. The receptors stem from an adult in good health. Both conserved end residues are part of each CDR3. Each record gives: J gene, V gene, CDR3 protein.

j_call: TRBJ2-2; v_call: TRBV19; cdr3_aa: CASSAGRGAFTDGELFF
j_call: TRBJ2-5; v_call: TRBV7-8; cdr3_aa: CASSLEVLGETQYF
j_call: TRBJ2-7; v_call: TRBV7-9; cdr3_aa: CASSALGRGEQYF
j_call: TRBJ2-7; v_call: TRBV15; cdr3_aa: CATSSTGGPYEQYF
j_call: TRBJ2-5; v_call: TRBV7-9; cdr3_aa: CASSLQTYQETQYF
j_call: TRBJ2-3; v_call: TRBV24-1; cdr3_aa: CATSRALGTDTQYF
j_call: TRBJ2-3; v_call: TRBV15; cdr3_aa: CATSSYGYRDLGTDTQYF
j_call: TRBJ1-4; v_call: TRBV7-6; cdr3_aa: CASSSKVNEKLFF
j_call: TRBJ2-1; v_call: TRBV3-1/TRBV3-2; cdr3_aa: CASSQNRVAYNEQFF
j_call: TRBJ2-7; v_call: TRBV6-2/TRBV6-3; cdr3_aa: CASSYSRGPNRGHEQYF
j_call: TRBJ1-2; v_call: TRBV2; cdr3_aa: CASSEALRGRGGYTF
j_call: TRBJ2-3; v_call: TRBV7-7; cdr3_aa: CASSLGGGGTDTQYF
j_call: TRBJ1-1; v_call: TRBV7-3; cdr3_aa: CASRSGVGTEAFF
j_call: TRBJ1-6; v_call: TRBV21-1; cdr3_aa: CASSPFGEPRAPSPLHF
j_call: TRBJ1-5; v_call: TRBV28; cdr3_aa: CASSLARRQVLDQPQHF
j_call: TRBJ1-4; v_call: TRBV7-2; cdr3_aa: CASSFMGRGEKLFF
j_call: TRBJ1-1; v_call: TRBV5-1; cdr3_aa: CASSLSGGYTEAFF
j_call: TRBJ1-1; v_call: TRBV18; cdr3_aa: CASSPSAGNTEAFF
j_call: TRBJ2-2; v_call: TRBV6-1; cdr3_aa: CASSGTSGGTNTGELFF
j_call: TRBJ2-7; v_call: TRBV6-5; cdr3_aa: CASSYSTRGRGEQYF
j_call: TRBJ2-1; v_call: TRBV9; cdr3_aa: CASSVEFNGGWNEQFF
j_call: TRBJ1-1; v_call: TRBV29-1; cdr3_aa: CSVPHGTEAFF
j_call: TRBJ1-6; v_call: TRBV7-6; cdr3_aa: CASSLVRGDNSPLHF
j_call: TRBJ2-3; v_call: TRBV7-9; cdr3_aa: CASALAGSTDTQYF
j_call: TRBJ2-7; v_call: TRBV4-1; cdr3_aa: CASSIGPNTYEQYF
j_call: TRBJ1-2; v_call: TRBV6-5; cdr3_aa: CASSYLGQGYGYTF
j_call: TRBJ2-1; v_call: TRBV10-1; cdr3_aa: CASSEKFRGGEQFF
j_call: TRBJ2-7; v_call: TRBV20-1; cdr3_aa: CSASISYEQYF
j_call: TRBJ2-1; v_call: TRBV7-3; cdr3_aa: CASSLTGGYNEQFF
j_call: TRBJ1-3; v_call: TRBV23-1; cdr3_aa: CASPTPEAFYKTIYF
j_call: TRBJ2-2; v_call: TRBV7-2; cdr3_aa: CASSSQGPLNTGELFF
j_call: TRBJ2-7; v_call: TRBV7-9; cdr3_aa: CASSREGPYEQYF
j_call: TRBJ1-2; v_call: TRBV4-1; cdr3_aa: CASSQGDGVGGYTF
j_call: TRBJ1-2; v_call: TRBV12-3/TRBV12-4; cdr3_aa: CASSFRIYYGYTF
j_call: TRBJ2-1; v_call: TRBV6-5; cdr3_aa: CASSPPGGGYNEQFF
j_call: TRBJ2-5; v_call: TRBV4-1; cdr3_aa: CASSQDRDRETQYF
j_call: TRBJ1-1; v_call: TRBV28; cdr3_aa: CASRLQGNTEAFF
j_call: TRBJ1-2; v_call: TRBV27; cdr3_aa: CASSVDGGVKSSGYTF
j_call: TRBJ1-2; v_call: TRBV19; cdr3_aa: CASSSDFGHGYTF
j_call: TRBJ1-2; v_call: TRBV28; cdr3_aa: CASSLLGQAYGYTF
j_call: TRBJ1-5; v_call: TRBV19; cdr3_aa: CASSIGTANSNQPQHF